This T cell receptor (beta chain) emerged from a study of blood T cells in healthy people across ages. This clonotype was counted between two and nine times. Antigen: not known. The CDR3 runs to 15 residues. After removal of 3 bases from V and 5 bases from J, the junction contained 5 bases not matched to a gene. From germline, CDR1 is MGHRA and CDR2 YSYEKL. Study-wide findings and caveats: Among long-lived donors, naive CD4+ cells were more numerous and diversity higher than in aged donors.

Combining a sample-barcoded 5' primer with a J-beta primer mix, a second PCR ran for roughly 7 to 12 cycles. TCRdb re-analysed the 5' RACE reads in MiXCR, keeping a single row per CDR3 protein. The table has fewer than 750,000 distinct CDR3 sequences, under 65% seen once. Sample: blood. The clonotype comes from a woman aged 80 or over in good health. The rearrangement joins TRBV4-1 to TRBJ2-1; 9 nucleotides align to TRBD2. CDR3: CASSQEREVNNEQFF. Here the CDR3 DNA reads TGCGCCAGCAGCCAGGAGCGGGAGGTAAACAATGAGCAGTTCTTC.